This T cell receptor beta chain came from a study of T cell responses to AZD1222 COVID-19 vaccine. Whole-study context: Pooled together were second doses at about 4 or about 12 weeks.

This CDR3 is built from 14 residues. With V trimmed by 6 bases and J by 6 bases, 8 bases remained unmatched. Germline CDR1 KGHSH, CDR2 LQKENI. Worth noting for this clone: The target antigen is unknown.

Whole-study findings and limits: The peak T cell response came first, and repertoires were sampled only after it. The study identified only six AZD1222 recipients as seropositive at baseline. There were mostly white British donors and more females than males, and clonal diversity was possibly underestimated.

Generated by immunoSEQ multiplex PCR, the TCRdb table keeps only in-frame clones and is missing some. In the table there are about 110,000 clones, more than 70% of which are singletons. The chain couples TRBV18 to TRBJ1-5; TRBD1 aligns across 7 bases. This material consisted of peripheral blood, taken on day 0 of AZD1222 vaccination. The TCR was taken from an adult in good health. In DNA form, the CDR3 reads TGTGCCAGCTCCCCAGGGGGGGCGATTCAGCCCCAGCATTTT. As protein: CASSPGGAIQPQHF.